The sample holds a few counts of the clone carrying this TCR beta chain. Its antigen is as yet unknown. Sequencing targeted expressed TCRB transcripts, as all isolated RNA had been reverse transcribed. Sequenced by immunoSEQ multiplex PCR; TCRdb stores in-frame clones only, minus some. The profile shows 150,000 to 200,000 clones, 6.5% to 8.5% of them singletons. This entry is derived from a study of beta chain features in type 1 diabetes. Study results and caveats: The VDJ junctions of type 1 diabetes patients carried fewer insertions and more deletions. People with Type 1 diabetes carried modestly yet significantly shorter TCRB CDR3s in all four CD4+ subsets.

V lost 5 bases to trimming and J lost 2 bases; unmatched junction nucleotides: 7. CDR1 is MDHEN and CDR2 is SYDVKM in the germline V gene. The CDR3 length is 16 residues. A heparinised blood draw that averaged approximately 110 mL was obtained once from each donor. The clonotype was recovered from a man in his late teens or twenties with type 1 diabetes. The sequenced sample was central memory CD4+ T cells from blood. The rearrangement uses TRBV28 and TRBJ1-5; 9 bases line up with TRBD1. The CDR3, as DNA: TGTGCCAGCAGTGGGGACAGGGCGTTGGGCAATCAGCCCCAGCATTTT. This gives the protein CASSGDRALGNQPQHF.